These 7 T cell receptor beta chains came from one sample sequenced in a study of blood T cell repertoires in COVID-19. Sequencing used immunoSEQ multiplex PCR; TCRdb keeps in-frame clones, though not all of them. The profile covers some 190,000 clones, with around 84% appearing a single time and approximately 3% taken by the ten largest. The sequencing input was PBMCs or T cells enriched from blood (not recorded which). Receptors were obtained from a woman under 40 who had recovered from COVID-19.

This clone came up a few times. The chain joins TRBV4-2 to TRBJ2-2, with D perhaps matching TRBD2 (6 bases). The CDR3 contains 17 residues. Germline V lookup: CDR1 LGHNA, CDR2 YNFKEQ. V was shortened by 0 bases and J by 3 bases, with 14 bases between the two germline ends. DNA of the CDR3: TGTGCCAGCAGCCAAGAAAGAGGACTAACGCACACCGGGGAGCTGTTTTTT. Its protein is CASSQERGLTHTGELFF.

V and J are TRBV5-1 and TRBJ1-2; a possible D gene is TRBD1 (5 bases). Trimming took off 2 bases at V and 5 bases at J, with 13 bases between the two ends. The germline V gene encodes CDR1 SGHRS and CDR2 YFSETQ. This CDR3 is 14 amino acids long. CDR3 amino acids: CASSLYQGAYGYTF. The DNA of the CDR3 is TGCGCCAGCAGCTTATACCAGGGCGCATATGGCTACACCTTC.

The CDR3 DNA reads as TGTGCCAGCAGTTTAGGGCAGGGGGTTGACGAGCAGTACGTC. It specifies CASSLGQGVDEQYV. The rearrangement joins TRBV27 to TRBJ2-7; 7 positions agree with TRBD1. Germline CDR1 and CDR2: MNHEY and SMNVEV (reference sequence). V dropped 2 bases and J dropped 5; count of bases not matched to a gene: 6. The CDR3 is 14 amino acids.

This sequence joins TRBV10-1 and TRBJ2-3, with 7 bases aligning to TRBD2. The germline CDR1 and CDR2 sequences are WNHNN and SYGVQD (reference sequence). This CDR3 comprises 16 residues. V dropped 4 bases and J dropped 3; count of bases not matched to a gene: 10. CDR3: CASSGSGEIGTDTQYF. The CDR3 bases are TGCGCCAGCAGTGGGAGCGGGGAGATTGGTACAGATACGCAGTATTTT.

This chain links TRBV9 with TRBJ1-2; D is uncertain. CDR3 size: 14 residues. The germline gives CDR1 SGDLS, CDR2 YYNGEE. The V end lost 0 bases, the J end lost 1 base, and 7 bases lay between the germline ends. Here the CDR3 DNA reads TGTGCCAGCAGCGTAGGCGTCAATAACTATGGCTACACCTTC. As protein: CASSVGVNNYGYTF.

This chain joins TRBV19 and TRBJ1-1; 10 bases fit TRBD1. The CDR3 covers 17 residues. Germline lookup yields CDR1 LNHDA and CDR2 SQIVND (reference sequence). Unmatched junction bases numbered 8, after V lost 4 bases and J lost 0 bases. This chain's CDR3 is CASSTLPGQGMNTEAFF. CDR3 bases: TGTGCCAGTAGTACCCTTCCGGGACAGGGGATGAACACTGAAGCTTTCTTT.

The chain couples TRBV7-9 to TRBJ1-5, with 7 bases that match TRBD1. This CDR3 has 14 amino acids. In germline, CDR1 is SEHNR, CDR2 FQNEAQ (reference sequence). V shed 5 bases, J shed 5 bases, and the junction held 6 bases outside the gene matches. DNA for the CDR3: TGTGCCAGCAGCCAACAGGGGTACGATCAGCCCCAGCATTTT. As protein: CASSQQGYDQPQHF.